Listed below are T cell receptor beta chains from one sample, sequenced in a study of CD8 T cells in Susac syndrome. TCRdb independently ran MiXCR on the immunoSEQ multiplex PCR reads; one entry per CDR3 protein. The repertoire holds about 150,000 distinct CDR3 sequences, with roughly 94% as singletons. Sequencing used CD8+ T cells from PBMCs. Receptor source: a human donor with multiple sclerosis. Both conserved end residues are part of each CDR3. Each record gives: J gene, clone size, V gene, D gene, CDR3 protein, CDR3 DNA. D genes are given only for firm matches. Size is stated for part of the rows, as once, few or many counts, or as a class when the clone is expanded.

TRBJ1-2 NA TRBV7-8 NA CASSLEGDGYTF TGTGCCAGCAGCCTCGAGGGGGATGGCTACACCTTC
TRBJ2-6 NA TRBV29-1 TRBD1 CSVEVRQGVGRTGANVLTF TGCAGCGTTGAAGTACGGCAGGGGGTAGGACGAACCGGGGCCAACGTCCTGACTTTC
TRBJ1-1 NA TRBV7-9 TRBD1 CASSSKGQGASEAFF TGTGCCAGCAGCTCAAAAGGACAGGGGGCTTCTGAAGCTTTCTTT
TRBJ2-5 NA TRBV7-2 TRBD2 CASSLDPGGPVETQYF TGTGCCAGCAGCTTAGATCCGGGGGGGCCCGTAGAGACCCAGTACTTC
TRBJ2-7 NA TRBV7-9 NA CASSLDLYEQYF TGTGCCAGCAGCTTAGATCTCTACGAGCAGTACTTC
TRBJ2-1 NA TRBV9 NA CASSVKRNEQFF TGTGCCAGCAGCGTGAAGAGAAATGAGCAGTTCTTC
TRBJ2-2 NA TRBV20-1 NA CSAVSPAGAGWRELFF TGCAGTGCTGTATCCCCAGCTGGGGCGGGGTGGAGGGAGCTGTTTTTT
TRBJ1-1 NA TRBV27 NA CASRPGAVNTEAFF TGTGCCAGTCGCCCGGGGGCGGTGAACACTGAAGCTTTCTTT
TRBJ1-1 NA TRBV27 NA CASLGVSTEAFF TGTGCCAGCCTCGGGGTAAGCACTGAAGCTTTCTTT
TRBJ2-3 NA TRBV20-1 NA CSARDRGGLRTDTQYF TGCAGTGCTAGAGATCGGGGAGGCCTCCGCACAGATACGCAGTATTTT
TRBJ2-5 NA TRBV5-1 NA CASRKRGEQETQYF TGCGCCAGCAGAAAAAGGGGAGAACAAGAGACCCAGTACTTC
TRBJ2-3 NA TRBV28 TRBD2 CASSTRMGLDTDTQYF TGTGCCAGCAGCACCCGAATGGGACTAGACACAGATACGCAGTATTTT
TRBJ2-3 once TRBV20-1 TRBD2 CSARDRGGGARDTQYF TGCAGTGCTAGAGATCGCGGCGGGGGGGCTAGAGATACGCAGTATTTT
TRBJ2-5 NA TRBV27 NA CASSLSMGAQETQYF TGTGCCAGCAGTTTATCGATGGGGGCCCAAGAGACCCAGTACTTC
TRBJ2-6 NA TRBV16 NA CASSQSEGGAGATRSGANVLTF TGTGCCAGCAGCCAATCTGAGGGCGGGGCAGGCGCTACCCGCTCTGGGGCCAACGTCCTGACTTTC
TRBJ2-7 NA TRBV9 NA CASASGGDSSYEQYF TGTGCCAGCGCCTCTGGGGGCGATTCTTCCTACGAGCAGTACTTC
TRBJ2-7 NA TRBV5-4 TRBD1 CASSSLPGQGDEQYF TGTGCCAGCAGCTCCTTACCGGGACAGGGGGACGAGCAGTACTTC
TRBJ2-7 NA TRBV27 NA CASRPLHARFYEQYF TGTGCCAGCAGGCCCCTTCATGCCCGGTTCTACGAGCAGTACTTC
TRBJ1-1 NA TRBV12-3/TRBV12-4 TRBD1 CASSLPRQGMNTEAFF TGTGCCAGCAGTTTACCAAGACAGGGCATGAACACTGAAGCTTTCTTT
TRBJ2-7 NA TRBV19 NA CASSTHPGTKTYEQYF TGTGCCAGTAGTACACACCCCGGGACAAAGACCTACGAGCAGTACTTC
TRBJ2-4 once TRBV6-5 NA CASSGRSNIQYF TGTGCCAGCAGTGGCCGATCTAACATTCAGTACTTC
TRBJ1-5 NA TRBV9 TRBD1 CASSATGGNQPQHF TGTGCCAGCAGCGCCACAGGGGGGAATCAGCCCCAGCATTTT
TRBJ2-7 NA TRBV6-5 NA CASSYGSFLYEQYF TGTGCCAGCAGTTATGGGTCCTTTCTTTACGAGCAGTACTTC
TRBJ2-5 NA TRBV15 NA CATSREETQYF TGTGCCACCAGCAGAGAAGAGACCCAGTACTTC
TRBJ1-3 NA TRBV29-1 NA CPPIQGVDTIYF TGCCCACCAATTCAGGGTGTAGACACCATATATTTT
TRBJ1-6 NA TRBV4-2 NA CASSQGIVVSNSPLHF TGTGCCAGCAGCCAAGGGATCGTAGTTAGTAATTCACCCCTCCACTTT
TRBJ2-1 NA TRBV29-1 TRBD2 CSVDPRVGTSGGYNEQFF TGCAGCGTTGACCCCCGAGTCGGAACTAGCGGGGGGTACAATGAGCAGTTCTTC
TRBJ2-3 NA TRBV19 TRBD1 CASGFGTASTDTQYF TGTGCCAGTGGCTTCGGGACAGCGAGCACAGATACGCAGTATTTT
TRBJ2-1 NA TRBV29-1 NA CSPLSGSEQFF TGCAGCCCTCTATCGGGGAGTGAGCAGTTCTTC
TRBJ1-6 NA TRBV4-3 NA CASSQDYGLQYRGSPLHF TGCGCCAGCAGCCAAGATTACGGGCTACAGTATAGGGGTTCACCCCTCCACTTT
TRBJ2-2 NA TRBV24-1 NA CATSDLATPNTGELFF TGTGCCACCAGTGATTTGGCCACCCCGAACACCGGGGAGCTGTTTTTT
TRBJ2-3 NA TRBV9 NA CASSAGGAADTQYF TGTGCCAGCAGCGCTGGCGGGGCAGCAGATACGCAGTATTTT
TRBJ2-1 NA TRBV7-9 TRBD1 CASSSDRGSYNEQFF TGTGCCAGCAGCTCTGACAGGGGCTCCTACAATGAGCAGTTCTTC
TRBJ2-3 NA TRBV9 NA CASSVDGGTTDTQYF TGTGCCAGCAGCGTAGACGGGGGTACTACAGATACGCAGTATTTT